One sample yielded the 25 T cell receptor beta chains listed below, sequenced in a study of T cell responses to AZD1222 COVID-19 vaccine. Generated by immunoSEQ multiplex PCR, the TCRdb table keeps only in-frame clones and is missing some. This table has some 150,000 clones, around 94% appearing once. The source was peripheral blood, collected on day 0 of AZD1222 vaccination. These receptors originate from an adult in good health.

The rearrangement joins TRBV10-3 to TRBJ2-3, with 9 bases identical to TRBD2. CDR1 and CDR2 from the germline V gene are ENHRY and SYGVKD. Trimming cost V 8 bases and J 4 bases; bases outside gene matches: 4. The CDR3 is 13 amino acids. The chain's CDR3 is CAIWREGADTQYF. The CDR3 nucleotides are TGTGCCATCTGGCGGGAGGGGGCAGATACGCAGTATTTT.

The V and J genes are TRBV11-2 and TRBJ2-2; D is possibly TRBD2 (6 bases). Germline CDR1 reads SGHAT; CDR2 reads FQNNGV. There are 15 residues in the CDR3. V gave up 5 bases and J gave up 7 bases, with 17 bases separating them. Written as DNA, the CDR3 is TGTGCCAGCAGCACCCTCCGGGGGAAAGGCGGGGAGCTGTTTTTT. Amino acid sequence: CASSTLRGKGGELFF.

This clone showed up just once. This CDR3 reads CASSPTREGVPHGYTF. In DNA form, the CDR3 reads TGTGCCAGCAGCCCAACACGAGAGGGGGTCCCGCATGGCTACACCTTC. This chain links TRBV5-5 with TRBJ1-2, with D possibly being TRBD1 (6 bases). This CDR3 is built from 16 residues. Germline loops: CDR1 SGHKS, CDR2 YYEKEE (reference sequence). V gave up 4 bases and J gave up 6 bases, with 22 bases separating them. The full variable domain, rest sourced from reference TRBV5-5 and TRBJ1-2, is DAGVTQSPTHLIKTRGQQVTLRCSPISGHKSVSWYQQVLGQGPQFIFQYYEKEERGRGNFPDRFSARQFPNYSSELNVNALLLGDSALYLCASSPTREGVPHGYTFGSGTRLTVV.

J is TRBJ1-4 and V is TRBV11-2; possible D gene TRBD1, 6 bases. CDR1 is SGHAT, CDR2 FQNNGV, per germline. The CDR3 is 17 residues long. Trimming stripped 1 base from V and 4 bases from J, with 16 bases between. CDR3 protein: CASSLAPYEGGNEKLFF. In DNA form, the CDR3 reads TGTGCCAGCAGCTTAGCCCCCTATGAAGGGGGTAATGAAAAACTGTTTTTT.

The chain carries TRBV6-5 and TRBJ2-5; D is perhaps TRBD2 (5 bases). V lost 0 bases to trimming and J lost 5 bases, with 10 bases between them. The CDR3 sequence is 14 residues long. Per germline, CDR1 MNHEY and CDR2 SVGAGI. CDR3 residues: CASSYSEGQETQYF. In DNA form, the CDR3 reads TGTGCCAGCAGTTACTCTGAGGGTCAGGAGACCCAGTACTTC.

V gene TRBV7-6 combines with J gene TRBJ2-1; maybe TRBD2 (5 bases). Deletions cut 4 bases from V and 4 bases from J, with 17 bases between. This CDR3 is 16 amino acids long. Germline V gives CDR1 SGHVS, CDR2 FNYEAQ. DNA for the CDR3: TGTGCCAGCAGCTCTGTTTACGGGAAAAAATACAATGAGCAGTTCTTC. It translates to CASSSVYGKKYNEQFF.

CDR3 bases: TGTGCCAGTAGTATAGTGACGGCAGCCTATGGAAACACCATATATTTT. This codes for CASSIVTAAYGNTIYF. The V call is TRBV19, the J call TRBJ1-3; D is ambiguous. The CDR3 has 16 amino acids. Germline loops: CDR1 LNHDA, CDR2 SQIVND (reference sequence). With 1 base removed from V and 3 bases from J, the gap between germline ends came to 13 bases.

The chain couples TRBV9 to TRBJ1-6; possible D gene TRBD1, 5 bases. V was pared by 3 bases and J by 2 bases, with 9 bases between. Germline loops: CDR1 SGDLS, CDR2 YYNGEE. The CDR3 length is 15 residues. CDR3 DNA: TGTGCCAGCAGCGGCGACAGAACCTATAATTCACCCCTCCACTTT. It yields the protein CASSGDRTYNSPLHF. Full variable domain (rest looked up from reference TRBV9 and TRBJ1-6): DSGVTQTPKHLITATGQRVTLRCSPRSGDLSVYWYQQSLDQGLQFLIQYYNGEERAKGNILERFSAQQFPDLHSELNLSSLELGDSALYFCASSGDRTYNSPLHFGNGTRLTVT.

The J gene is TRBJ2-3, the V gene TRBV6-5; 7 bases are a match to TRBD1. V shed 11 bases and J 4 bases; nucleotides not matched to a gene: 6. The germline V gene has CDR1 MNHEY and CDR2 SVGAGI. The CDR3 totals 12 residues. As DNA, the CDR3 is TGTGCCCCTCGGACAGGTCCAGATACGCAGTATTTT. Its protein is CAPRTGPDTQYF.

The CDR3 DNA follows: TGTGCCAGCAGCTTGAGAGGGTACCAAGAGACCCAGTACTTC. This encodes CASSLRGYQETQYF. The chain is built from TRBV5-4 and TRBJ2-5; tentative D call: TRBD2 (5 bases). The V and J ends lost 1 base and 0 bases respectively, with 7 bases between them. The CDR3 sequence is 14 residues long. The V gene's germline CDR1 is SGHNT and CDR2 YYREEE (reference sequence).

This clone was found once. This chain joins TRBV2 and TRBJ1-2; no clear D gene. The CDR3 runs 16 residues. Germline V gene lookup returns CDR1 SNHLY and CDR2 FYNNEI. The V end was cut by 0 bases, the J end by 4 bases, with 15 bases between. The CDR3 DNA follows: TGTGCCAGCAGTGAAGCGCTGGGCCGCGGGAGCTATGGCTACACCTTC. Its translation is CASSEALGRGSYGYTF.

This chain links TRBV27 with TRBJ1-1; tentative D call: TRBD1 (5 bases). V shed 5 bases and J shed 1 base, with 8 bases lying between them. This CDR3 comprises 13 residues. Germline V gives CDR1 MNHEY, CDR2 SMNVEV (reference sequence). This chain's CDR3 is CASSRQTNTEAFF. DNA of the CDR3: TGTGCCAGCAGTCGACAGACGAACACTGAAGCTTTCTTT.

The chain uses TRBV11-2 and TRBJ1-2; the D is unclear. Germline lookup yields CDR1 SGHAT and CDR2 FQNNGV. V lost 0 bases to trimming and J lost 8 bases, with 10 bases between them. The CDR3 runs to 13 residues. DNA of the CDR3: TGTGCCAGCAGCTTAGAGACTCTAGGGGGCTACACCTTC. Its protein product is CASSLETLGGYTF. The full variable domain, in which reference TRBV11-2 and TRBJ1-2 provide the parts outside the CDR3, is EAGVAQSPRYKIIEKRQSVAFWCNPISGHATLYWYQQILGQGPKLLIQFQNNGVVDDSQLPKDRFSAERLKGVDSTLKIQPAKLEDSAVYLCASSLETLGGYTFGSGTRLTVV.

The chain's CDR3 is CASSPYTVTDEQYV. CDR3 nucleotides: TGTGCCAGCTCACCATACACCGTCACGGACGAGCAGTACGTC. The V and J genes are TRBV18 and TRBJ2-7; D unresolved. V dropped 2 bases and J dropped 5 bases, with 13 bases sitting between them. From germline, CDR1 is KGHSH and CDR2 LQKENI. The CDR3 has 14 residues.

With respect to this clone: Other DNA variants within this sample encode the same CDR3. The V call is TRBV7-8, the J call TRBJ1-1; D remains ambiguous. The V gene lost 1 base and the J gene lost 1 base, with 7 bases spanning the gap. CDR1 is SGHVS, CDR2 FQNEAQ, per germline. The CDR3 has 14 residues. The chain's CDR3 is CASSLVGGNTEAFF. CDR3 in DNA: TGTGCCAGCAGCTTAGTAGGAGGGAACACTGAAGCTTTCTTT.

Regarding this clone: Other nucleotide sequences in the sample specify the same CDR3. V gene TRBV3-1 (or the pseudogene TRBV3-2) combines with J gene TRBJ2-7, with no clear D. Germline CDR1 reads LGHDT; CDR2 reads YNNKEL (reference sequence). The CDR3 has 12 residues. Trimming shortened V by 3 bases and J by 3 bases, and 6 bases separated the two germline ends. CDR3 nucleotide sequence: TGTGCCAGCAGCCAGAGTGGCTACGAGCAGTACGTC. This encodes CASSQSGYEQYV.

In its sample, this clone was seen once. The chain couples TRBV5-6 to TRBJ2-7; 12 bases fit TRBD2. The CDR3 extends over 17 amino acids. In germline, CDR1 is SGHDT, CDR2 YYEEEE. The J segment lost 1 base and the V segment lost 4 bases, leaving 9 bases of the junction unmatched. CDR3 sequence (DNA): TGTGCCAGCAGCCGTCCCCGGACTAGCGGGGAGTCCTACGAGCAGTACGTC. Protein sequence: CASSRPRTSGESYEQYV.

This chain joins TRBV28 and TRBJ1-1; D gene unclear. Germline V lookup: CDR1 MDHEN, CDR2 SYDVKM. Between the trimmed V and J ends, which lost 2 bases and 8 bases, there was a span of 9 bases. This CDR3 has 12 amino acids. This chain's CDR3 is CASSLRAEEAFF. CDR3 DNA: TGTGCCAGCAGTTTACGGGCGGAGGAAGCTTTCTTT.

Only one count was recorded for this clone. This chain uses TRBV10-3 with TRBJ2-2, with no clear D. CDR3 size: 14 residues. Germline loops: CDR1 ENHRY, CDR2 SYGVKD. Trimming left V 7 bases short and J 3 bases short, with 12 bases between. The CDR3 here is CAIMEGVDTGELFF. DNA for the CDR3: TGTGCCATCATGGAAGGCGTAGACACCGGGGAGCTGTTTTTT.

This chain joins TRBV28 and TRBJ1-2; D perhaps matches TRBD1 (6 bases). This CDR3 contains 17 residues. CDR1 is MDHEN and CDR2 is SYDVKM in the germline V gene. With 4 bases removed from V and 5 bases from J, the gap between germline ends came to 23 bases. The chain's CDR3 is CASSWGGLQGSGYGYTF. The CDR3 DNA reads TGTGCCAGCAGTTGGGGGGGCCTACAGGGCTCAGGATATGGCTACACCTTC.

The genes are TRBV6-5 and TRBJ1-2; 7 nucleotides match TRBD1. This CDR3 has 15 residues. The germline gives CDR1 MNHEY, CDR2 SVGAGI. With 0 bases clipped from V and 3 bases from J, the junction kept 4 bases outside the gene matches. CDR3 nucleotide sequence: TGTGCCAGCAGTTACTCGGCAGGGGGATACTATGGCTACACCTTC. Its translation: CASSYSAGGYYGYTF.

The CDR3 loop reads CATSRSRGANSPLHF. CDR3 sequence (DNA): TGTGCCACCAGCAGATCTCGGGGAGCCAATTCACCCCTCCACTTT. The chain joins TRBV15 to TRBJ1-6; D is uncertain. V lost 2 bases and J lost 7, with 12 bases in between. Per germline, CDR1 LNHNV and CDR2 YYDKDF (reference sequence). The CDR3 length is 15 residues.

The chain links TRBV6-5 to TRBJ1-2, with TRBD1 as a possible D gene (5 bases). This CDR3 is 14 amino acids long. Germline values: CDR1 MNHEY, CDR2 SVGAGI. Trimming took off 7 bases at V and 5 bases at J, with 17 bases between the two ends. CDR3 region: CASTLGPRGYGYTF. Here the CDR3 DNA reads TGTGCCAGCACCCTCGGCCCCCGGGGGTATGGCTACACCTTC.

This chain connects TRBV28 to TRBJ1-4; D is unclear. Germline CDR1 is MDHEN and CDR2 is SYDVKM. Deletions cut 2 bases from V and 8 bases from J, with 12 bases between. The CDR3 length is 14 residues. The CDR3, as DNA: TGTGCCAGCAGTTTAGGCCCACTTAGGGAAAAACTGTTTTTT. It translates to CASSLGPLREKLFF.

The V gene is TRBV7-2, the J gene TRBJ1-3; D is unresolved. This CDR3 has 15 residues. Germline CDR1 and CDR2: SGHTA and FQGNSA. The V end was cut by 5 bases, the J end by 1 base, with 12 bases between. The chain's CDR3 is CASSPGRLSGNTIYF. CDR3 DNA: TGTGCCAGCAGCCCTGGACGCCTATCTGGAAACACCATATATTTT.